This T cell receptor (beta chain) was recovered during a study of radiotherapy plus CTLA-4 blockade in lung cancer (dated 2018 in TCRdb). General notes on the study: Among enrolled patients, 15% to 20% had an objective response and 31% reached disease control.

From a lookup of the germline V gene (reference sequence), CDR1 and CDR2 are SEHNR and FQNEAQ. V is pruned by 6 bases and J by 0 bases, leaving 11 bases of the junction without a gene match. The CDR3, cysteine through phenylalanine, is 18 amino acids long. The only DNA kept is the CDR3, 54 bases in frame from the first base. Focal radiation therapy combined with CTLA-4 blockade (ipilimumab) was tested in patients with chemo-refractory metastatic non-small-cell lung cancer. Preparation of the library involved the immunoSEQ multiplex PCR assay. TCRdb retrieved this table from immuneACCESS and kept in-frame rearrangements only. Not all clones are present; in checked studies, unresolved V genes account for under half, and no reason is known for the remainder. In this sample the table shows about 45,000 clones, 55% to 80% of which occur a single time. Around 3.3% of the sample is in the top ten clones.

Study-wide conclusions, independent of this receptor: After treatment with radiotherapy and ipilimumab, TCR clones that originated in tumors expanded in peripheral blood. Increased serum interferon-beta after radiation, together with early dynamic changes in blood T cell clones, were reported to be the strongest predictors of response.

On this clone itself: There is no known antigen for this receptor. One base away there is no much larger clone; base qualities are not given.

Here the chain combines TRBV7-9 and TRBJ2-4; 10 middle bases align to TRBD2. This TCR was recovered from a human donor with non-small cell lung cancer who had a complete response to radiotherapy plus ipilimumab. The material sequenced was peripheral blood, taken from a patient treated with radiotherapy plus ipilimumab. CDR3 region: CASSLLAGRYKAKNIQYF. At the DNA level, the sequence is TGTGCCAGCAGTCTACTAGCGGGGAGGTATAAAGCCAAAAACATTCAGTACTTC. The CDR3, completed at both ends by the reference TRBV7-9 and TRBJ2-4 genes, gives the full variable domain DTGVSQNPRHKITKRGQNVTFRCDPISEHNRLYWYRQTLGQGPEFLTYFQNEAQLEKSRLLSDRFSAERPKGSFSTLEIQRTEQGDSAMYLCASSLLAGRYKAKNIQYFGAGTRLSVL.